This TCR beta chain was retrieved from a study of T cell responses to AZD1222 COVID-19 vaccine. The germline CDR1 and CDR2 sequences are LNHNV and YYDKDF (reference sequence). V was trimmed by 1 base and J by 2 bases, leaving 21 bases between them. The CDR3 is made up of 19 amino acids. The assay was immunoSEQ multiplex PCR, and TCRdb's table has in-frame clones only and misses some. This table has about 150,000 clones, 90% to 95% appearing once. Study-level findings and limits: Samples come after the peak T cell response, not at day 14.

This clone was counted a few times. Its antigen is not known. The sequences come from peripheral blood, collected 28 days after the second AZD1222 dose. The chain has TRBV15 and TRBJ1-5; D may be TRBD1 (5 bases). This clonotype was obtained from an adult who received the AZD1222 COVID-19 vaccine. The CDR3 DNA sequence: TGTGCCACCAGCAGAGGTGGGGGTATACTGGGAACGGGCAATCAGCCCCAGCATTTT. Translating gives CATSRGGGILGTGNQPQHF.